These T cell receptor beta chains were read from a single sample in a study of TIL therapy for anti-PD-1-resistant metastatic lung cancer. Measured with immunoSEQ multiplex PCR; TCRdb has only the in-frame clones, and not every one. Altogether about 53,000 clones are present, less than 75% being singletons, with the ten largest covering 1.5% to 2%. The material sequenced was blood, taken at baseline. All receptors derive from a person between 25 and 80 years old with non-small cell lung cancer. The CDR3 runs from the conserved cysteine through the conserved F or W. Each record gives: J gene, V gene, CDR3 protein.

>TRBJ2-1|TRBV5-6
CASSLATTGVWQFF
>TRBJ1-1|TRBV2
CASSEQGSENTEAFF
>TRBJ2-7|TRBV28
CASSRSGSSYEQYF
>TRBJ1-1|TRBV11-3
CASSLGLFDRQNTEAFF
>TRBJ1-2|TRBV5-6
CASSLSGQTNYGYTF
>TRBJ1-5|TRBV18
CASSPSTGVAQPQHF
>TRBJ1-2|TRBV9
CASSVATAGQGYTF
>TRBJ2-7|TRBV28
CASSVAGLSYEQYF
>TRBJ2-5|TRBV14
CASSQLRQRGIQETQYF
>TRBJ1-4|TRBV2
CASSETTTNEKLFF
>TRBJ2-1|TRBV6-5
CASSRQGEYSEQFF
>TRBJ1-5|TRBV5-1
CASSLWGMDQPQHF
>TRBJ2-7|TRBV6-6
CASSLISYEQYF
>TRBJ1-5|TRBV28
CASSWRGRASNQPQHF
>TRBJ2-5|TRBV7-2
CASSLKGRKETQYF
>TRBJ1-5|TRBV5-4
CASSLDRHNQPQHF
>TRBJ2-7|TRBV13
CASIRQGDRSYEQYF
>TRBJ2-3|TRBV27
CASSTNRGRDTQYF
>TRBJ2-7|TRBV6-5
CASSYGDSSYEQYF
>TRBJ2-7|TRBV18
CASSRTSGRYEQYF
>TRBJ1-4|TRBV2
CASRGDSANEKLFF
>TRBJ1-1|TRBV28
CASSWTAKNTEAFF
>TRBJ1-5|TRBV7-8
CASSSNSNQPQHF
>TRBJ2-7|TRBV7-9
CASSLPQENPYEQYF
>TRBJ1-4|TRBV2
CASSEAKLRNEKLFF
>TRBJ2-1|TRBV9
CASSAGTSGTSEQFF
>TRBJ2-7|TRBV28
CASSSTGRGYEQYF
>TRBJ2-1|TRBV12-5
CASGLVSGTPRFF
>TRBJ2-1|TRBV6-5
CASSYLMSGNEQFF
>TRBJ1-1|TRBV12-2
CASRLVKGLNTEAFF
>TRBJ2-7|TRBV11-2
CASSSQGLAGGNYEQYF
>TRBJ1-1|TRBV20-1
CSAEGAFF